Shown below are 31 T cell receptor beta chains from a single sample sequenced in a study of T cells in localized non-small cell lung cancer (dated by TCRdb to 2020 to 2022). The library was prepared using the immunoSEQ multiplex PCR assay. The clones in this table, taken by TCRdb from immuneACCESS, are in-frame only. Not every clone is retained; where verified, under half of the shortfall comes from an unresolved V gene, and the cause of the rest is unknown. The sample records under 20,000 clones, approximately 89% of which are singletons. The top ten hold under 30% of the sample. The sequences come from peripheral blood mononuclear cells, collected before any cancer treatment. The receptors here all came from a male donor aged 60 or older with stage II lung adenocarcinoma.

In its sample, this clone ranks as medium-sized. This specimen includes other DNA sequences encoding the same CDR3. The V call is TRBV28, the J call TRBJ1-5; TRBD1 is a possible D gene (6 bases). Trimming shortened V by 8 bases and J by 2 bases, and 10 bases separated the two germline ends. This CDR3 is 13 amino acids long. Per germline, CDR1 MDHEN and CDR2 SYDVKM. CDR3 sequence (DNA): TGTGCCAGCCAGTACAGGGGCAATCAGCCCCAGCATTTT. The encoded protein is CASQYRGNQPQHF.

This chain uses TRBV19 with TRBJ1-5; 10 positions match TRBD1. This CDR3 region has 16 residues. With V trimmed by 2 bases and J by 6 bases, 7 bases remained unmatched. Per germline, CDR1 LNHDA and CDR2 SQIVND (reference sequence). The CDR3 here is CASSIPGTGVTQPQHF. CDR3 nucleotide sequence: TGTGCCAGTAGTATACCCGGGACAGGGGTGACTCAGCCCCAGCATTTT. Complete variable domain (other parts from reference TRBV19 and TRBJ1-5): DGGITQSPKYLFRKEGQNVTLSCEQNLNHDAMYWYRQDPGQGLRLIYYSQIVNDFQKGDIAEGYSVSREKKESFPLTVTSAQKNPTAFYLCASSIPGTGVTQPQHFGDGTRLSIL.

This chain links TRBV5-8 with TRBJ2-3, with 12 bases that match TRBD2. V was clipped by 1 base and J by 0 bases; unmatched bases: 6. Germline assignment: CDR1 SGHTS and CDR2 YDEGEE. The CDR3 runs 18 residues. The CDR3 sequence is CASSLNGLAGSSTDTQYF. CDR3 bases: TGTGCCAGCAGCTTGAATGGACTAGCGGGGTCTAGCACAGATACGCAGTATTTT.

CDR3 region: CASSLVQLSTDEQFF. DNA for the CDR3: TGCGCCAGCAGCTTGGTGCAGCTATCTACGGATGAGCAGTTCTTC. The chain combines TRBV5-1 with TRBJ2-1; D remains unclear. In germline, CDR1 is SGHRS, CDR2 YFSETQ. V lost 0 bases and J 8 bases, leaving 15 bases between the germline ends. The CDR3 sequence is 15 residues long.

This chain connects TRBV28 to TRBJ1-1; a possible D gene is TRBD1 (5 bases). The V and J ends lost 9 bases and 0 bases respectively, with 20 bases between them. CDR1 is MDHEN and CDR2 is SYDVKM in the germline V gene. This CDR3 has 16 amino acids. Written as DNA, the CDR3 is TGTGCCAGTCTTAATGGGGGATTCAGGATGAACACTGAAGCTTTCTTT. Protein: CASLNGGFRMNTEAFF.

About this clone itself: The DNA is omitted, as the CDR3 cannot be located on it reliably, and the CDR3 follows TCRdb's listing. The genes are TRBV28 and TRBJ1-1; the tabulated D call, TRBD1, remains unverified against the DNA. Germline lookup yields CDR1 MDHEN and CDR2 SYDVKM. Inclusive of both ends, the CDR3 amounts to 15 amino acids. CDR3 protein: CASSSSTGVNTEAFF.

The V gene is TRBV6-1, the J gene TRBJ1-5; 11 bases align to TRBD1. The CDR3 totals 15 residues. Germline CDR1 and CDR2: MNHNS and SASEGT. The J segment lost 5 bases and the V segment lost 5 bases, leaving 5 bases of the junction unmatched. The CDR3 protein is CASSSGTGGYQPQHF. As DNA, the CDR3 is TGTGCCAGCAGTTCCGGGACAGGGGGATATCAGCCCCAGCATTTT.

This chain uses TRBV10-3 with TRBJ1-4; D is unclear. The V end lost 3 bases, the J end lost 8 bases, and 7 bases lay between the germline ends. CDR1 is ENHRY, CDR2 SYGVKD, per germline. The length of the CDR3 is 12 residues. The CDR3 DNA reads TGTGCCATCAGTGAAAGTTCGGAAAAACTGTTTTTT. This encodes CAISESSEKLFF.

The chain links TRBV5-6 to TRBJ2-2, with a possible D match to TRBD1 (6 bases). Germline loops: CDR1 SGHDT, CDR2 YYEEEE. The CDR3 is 14 residues long. V dropped 3 bases and J dropped 6 bases, with 12 bases sitting between them. CDR3 region: CASSWGRRAGELFF. DNA for the CDR3: TGTGCCAGCAGCTGGGGGCGGCGAGCCGGGGAGCTGTTTTTT.

V gene TRBV19 combines with J gene TRBJ2-7; TRBD1 matches at 7 bases. Germline V lookup: CDR1 LNHDA, CDR2 SQIVND (reference sequence). V was clipped by 3 bases and J by 3 bases; unmatched bases: 5. This CDR3 region has 14 residues. The CDR3 nucleotides read TGTGCCAGTAGTATCACCGGGACAGTCTACGAGCAGTACTTC. Protein sequence: CASSITGTVYEQYF.

This chain connects TRBV28 to TRBJ1-2, with 8 nucleotides matching TRBD1. The ends lost 6 bases at V and 3 bases at J; junction bases unmatched: 6. There are 14 residues in the CDR3. Germline CDR1 reads MDHEN; CDR2 reads SYDVKM. This chain's CDR3 is CASRSDRAYYGYTF. DNA of the CDR3: TGTGCCAGCAGATCGGACAGGGCCTACTATGGCTACACCTTC.

The rearrangement uses TRBV20-1 and TRBJ2-7; D is unresolved. CDR3 length: 11 amino acids. CDR1 is DFQATT and CDR2 is SNEGSKA in the germline V gene (reference sequence). V dropped 3 bases and J dropped 4 bases, with 7 bases sitting between them. The CDR3 loop reads CSASSGYEQYF. The CDR3 bases are TGCAGTGCTAGCTCGGGTTACGAGCAGTACTTC.

This rearrangement joins TRBV5-4 to TRBJ1-2, with 10 positions matching TRBD1. This CDR3 spans 16 amino acids. V shed 4 bases and J 4 bases; nucleotides not matched to a gene: 10. The germline gives CDR1 SGHNT, CDR2 YYREEE (reference sequence). The CDR3: CASSPNLGQGTYGYTF. The CDR3 DNA reads TGTGCCAGCAGCCCCAACCTGGGACAGGGGACCTATGGCTACACCTTC.

V gene TRBV9 combines with J gene TRBJ2-1, with TRBD2 as a possible D gene (6 bases). The germline CDR1 and CDR2 sequences are SGDLS and YYNGEE. The V end lost 0 bases, the J end lost 4 bases, and 20 bases lay between the germline ends. The CDR3 sequence is 18 residues long. The DNA for the CDR3 is TGTGCCAGCAGCGTAGGGGGCGTGGGGGGAGGCACTTACAATGAGCAGTTCTTC. This sequence encodes CASSVGGVGGGTYNEQFF. The variable domain in full, with the rest retrieved from reference TRBV9 and TRBJ2-1, is DSGVTQTPKHLITATGQRVTLRCSPRSGDLSVYWYQQSLDQGLQFLIQYYNGEERAKGNILERFSAQQFPDLHSELNLSSLELGDSALYFCASSVGGVGGGTYNEQFFGPGTRLTVL.

The chain combines TRBV21-1 with TRBJ2-4; TRBD2, the D gene given by the table, was not confirmed from the DNA. TRBV21-1 is noted as a pseudogene. CDR3 size: 15 residues. CDR3 amino acids: CASSSPGTSVNIQYF. In DNA form, the CDR3 reads TGTGCCAGCAGCTCCCCCGGGACTAGCGTGAACATTCAGTACTTC.

There are a few counts of this clone. This chain joins TRBV30 and TRBJ1-2; no firm D call. V was pared by 2 bases and J by 7 bases, with 8 bases between. CDR1 and CDR2 (germline): GTSNPN, SVGIG (reference sequence). This CDR3 has 11 amino acids. CDR3 region: CAWSLGPGYTF. The CDR3 DNA is TGTGCCTGGAGTCTTGGCCCTGGCTACACCTTC.

V and J are TRBV7-8 and TRBJ2-7; 7 nucleotides match TRBD1. The V and J ends lost 5 bases and 6 bases, in that order; junction bases with no gene match: 4. Per the germline V gene, CDR1 is SGHVS and CDR2 is FQNEAQ. The CDR3 spans 12 residues. As DNA, the CDR3 is TGTGCCAGCAGCCCGGACAGGCGCGAGCAGTACTTC. Translating gives CASSPDRREQYF. Full variable domain (rest looked up from reference TRBV7-8 and TRBJ2-7): GAGVSQSPRYKVAKRGQDVALRCDPISGHVSLFWYQQALGQGPEFLTYFQNEAQLDKSGLPSDRFFAERPEGSVSTLKIQRTQQEDSAVYLCASSPDRREQYFGPGTRLTVT.

The rearrangement joins TRBV5-1 to TRBJ2-7; D possibly corresponds to TRBD1 (6 bases). In germline, CDR1 is SGHRS, CDR2 YFSETQ. CDR3 length equals 13 residues. The V and J ends lost 5 bases and 2 bases respectively, with 11 bases between them. The CDR3 sequence is CASRRTEPYEQYF. The CDR3 DNA reads as TGCGCCAGCAGGAGGACAGAACCCTACGAGCAGTACTTC.

The chain joins TRBV15 to TRBJ2-1; tentative D call: TRBD1 (7 bases). CDR1 is LNHNV and CDR2 is YYDKDF in the germline V gene (reference sequence). With 8 bases removed from V and 5 bases from J, the gap between germline ends came to 28 bases. The CDR3 has 18 residues. CDR3 bases: TGTGCCACCCGTGGACTCGGCAGGGGGGACCCCGCCAACAATGAGCAGTTCTTC. It yields the protein CATRGLGRGDPANNEQFF.

The chain recombines TRBV28 with TRBJ2-3; 8 positions agree with TRBD1. V lost 6 bases to trimming and J lost 4 bases; unmatched junction nucleotides: 6. The germline CDR1 and CDR2 sequences are MDHEN and SYDVKM. The CDR3 length is 14 residues. The CDR3 DNA follows: TGTGCCAGCAGCCCAGGGGGCAGAGCAGATACGCAGTATTTT. The encoded protein is CASSPGGRADTQYF. Complete variable domain (other parts from reference TRBV28 and TRBJ2-3): DVKVTQSSRYLVKRTGEKVFLECVQDMDHENMFWYRQDPGLGLRLIYFSYDVKMKEKGDIPEGYSVSREKKERFSLILESASTNQTSMYLCASSPGGRADTQYFGPGTRLTVL.

The chain employs TRBV28 and TRBJ1-1; 12 bases match TRBD1. The germline V gene has CDR1 MDHEN and CDR2 SYDVKM. V lost 6 bases, J lost 5 bases, and 7 bases stayed unmatched. The CDR3 totals 15 residues. CDR3 DNA sequence: TGTGCCAGCAGACCACCGGGACAGGGGGCTACTGAAGCTTTCTTT. It translates to CASRPPGQGATEAFF.

As to this clone: Other nucleotide sequences in the sample specify the same CDR3. The chain employs TRBV19 and TRBJ2-2, with no clear D. This CDR3 is built from 16 residues. Deletions cut 7 bases from V and 2 bases from J, with 17 bases between. Germline V gives CDR1 LNHDA, CDR2 SQIVND (reference sequence). The DNA of the CDR3 is TGTGCCAGTACCACTGCAGTAGGGATAAACACCGGGGAGCTGTTTTTT. Protein product: CASTTAVGINTGELFF.

The chain has TRBV5-1 and TRBJ2-2, with a possible D match to TRBD1 (5 bases). V was pared by 4 bases and J by 1 base, with 8 bases between. CDR1 SGHRS and CDR2 YFSETQ come from the germline V gene. The CDR3 totals 14 residues. CDR3 region: CASSLQENTGELFF. CDR3 DNA sequence: TGCGCCAGCAGCCTACAGGAGAACACCGGGGAGCTGTTTTTT.

The rearrangement links TRBV27 to TRBJ2-7; 9 bases align to TRBD1. The CDR3 consists of 19 residues. Germline trimming cut 3 bases from V and 3 bases from J; bases unmatched to any gene: 18. Per the germline V gene, CDR1 is MNHEY and CDR2 is SMNVEV (reference sequence). The CDR3 nucleotides are TGTGCCAGCAGTTTCCCTCCTCCGGGGGACAGGGCCCCCTACTACGAGCAGTACTTC. Protein product: CASSFPPPGDRAPYYEQYF.

This chain uses TRBV4-3 with TRBJ1-2; D may be TRBD1 (5 bases). The CDR3 consists of 19 residues. V was clipped by 0 bases and J by 4 bases, with 24 bases between them. Germline V gives CDR1 LGHNA, CDR2 YSLEER. CDR3 region: CASSQDQFSGVGERYGYTF. Here the CDR3 DNA reads TGCGCCAGCAGCCAAGATCAATTTTCAGGCGTGGGGGAACGCTATGGCTACACCTTC.

CDR3 DNA sequence: TGTGCCAGCAGGGGGGGACGAAATAGCAATCAGCCCCAGCATTTT. Protein: CASRGGRNSNQPQHF. The rearrangement links TRBV28 to TRBJ1-5; a weak D match, TRBD1 (5 bases). Trimming removed 6 bases at V and 0 bases at J, with 12 bases between. The length of the CDR3 is 15 residues. Germline V CDR1 and CDR2: MDHEN, SYDVKM.

The rearrangement uses TRBV6-1 and TRBJ1-2; D is unclear. Trimming left V 1 base short and J 4 bases short, with 13 bases between. The germline V gene encodes CDR1 MNHNS and CDR2 SASEGT. CDR3 length: 15 residues. CDR3 protein: CASSEGVPGGYGYTF. CDR3 sequence (DNA): TGTGCCAGCAGTGAAGGGGTCCCGGGAGGCTATGGCTACACCTTC.

This clone came up once. The J gene is TRBJ2-1, the V gene TRBV2, with D perhaps TRBD2 (6 bases). V lost 4 bases to trimming and J lost 14 bases, with 12 bases between them. CDR3 length: 11 residues. The germline V gene encodes CDR1 SNHLY and CDR2 FYNNEI. CDR3: CASSVKLAEFF. CDR3 bases: TGTGCCAGCAGTGTAAAACTAGCTGAGTTCTTC.

The chain joins TRBV5-1 to TRBJ2-3; D call uncertain. The germline V and J ends were trimmed by 4 bases and 12 bases, with 18 bases remaining between them. Per the germline V gene, CDR1 is SGHRS and CDR2 is YFSETQ. This CDR3 is built from 13 residues. The CDR3 nucleotides read TGCGCCAGCAGCCCTGAAACGGTTCCCTCACAGTATTTT. Protein sequence: CASSPETVPSQYF.

The chain joins TRBV15 to TRBJ2-1; 7 bases are a match to TRBD2. Germline lookup yields CDR1 LNHNV and CDR2 YYDKDF (reference sequence). The CDR3 has 18 amino acids. V was pared by 3 bases and J by 6 bases, with 17 bases of the junction left unmatched. CDR3 loop: CATSSLTGGRGRGNEQFF. CDR3 nucleotides: TGTGCCACCAGCAGCCTCACTGGCGGGAGAGGGAGGGGCAATGAGCAGTTCTTC.

The V and J genes are TRBV28 and TRBJ2-1; tentative D call: TRBD2 (5 bases). CDR1 is MDHEN, CDR2 SYDVKM, per germline. The CDR3 is 15 amino acids. Trimming shortened V by 4 bases and J by 5 bases, and 15 bases separated the two germline ends. The CDR3 DNA reads as TGTGCCAGCAGTTCGACCTCTAGCACGGACAATGAGCAGTTCTTC. This translates into CASSSTSSTDNEQFF. Variable domain in full (rest from reference TRBV28 and TRBJ2-1): DVKVTQSSRYLVKRTGEKVFLECVQDMDHENMFWYRQDPGLGLRLIYFSYDVKMKEKGDIPEGYSVSREKKERFSLILESASTNQTSMYLCASSSTSSTDNEQFFGPGTRLTVL.